The clone carrying this T cell receptor (beta chain) was found many times. The antigen remains unidentified. These data originate in a study of T cell repertoires in cytomegalovirus infection. Across the study: CMV infection plus the matching HLA type was flagged by public TCR beta signatures.

CDR1 is MNHNS and CDR2 is SASEGT in the germline V gene. The length of the CDR3 is 14 residues. J lost 4 bases, V lost 6 bases, and 8 bases had no gene match. One entry per CDR3 protein, called by TCRdb with MiXCR from the reads. The sample comprises fewer than 550,000 distinct CDR3 sequences, approximately 10% of which are singletons, and roughly 10% rests with the top ten. Study-level findings and limits: Ex vivo, HLA-C-restricted CMV-specific TCR beta clonotypes prevailed over the rest of the response. Individuals carrying CMV plus the relevant HLA were identified by cumulative frequency of public TCR beta families.

The receptor comes from a human donor in good health (CMV status not recorded). Some clones in this sample may be carry-over from other donors' samples. The sample comprised PBMCs. The V gene is TRBV6-1, the J gene TRBJ2-5; 7 bases agree with TRBD1. CDR3 sequence (DNA): TGTGCCAGCAGCGGACAGGACATCCGAGAGACCCAGTACTTC. Translation gives CASSGQDIRETQYF.